These 5 T cell receptor beta chains originate from one sample sequenced in a study of T cells after yellow fever vaccination. TCRdb re-called the 5' RACE reads with MiXCR, one entry per CDR3 protein. The sample shows over 8,000 distinct CDR3 sequences, roughly 4.8% of them seen only once. This sample comprised PBMCs, either bulk or a sorted T-cell subset (CD4+, CD8+, memory, or dextramer-sorted; not recorded which), obtained roughly 15 days after the first yellow fever vaccination. Every receptor here comes from a man aged 18 to 30 who received the YFV17D yellow fever vaccine.

This clonotype counts as medium-sized. The chain carries TRBV5-1 and TRBJ2-5; a possible D gene is TRBD1 (5 bases). Germline CDR1 SGHRS, CDR2 YFSETQ. V was shortened by 1 base and J by 0 bases, with 10 bases between the two germline ends. The CDR3 runs 15 residues. The CDR3 nucleotides read TGCGCCAGCAGCTTGCAAGGGGCAGACCAAGAGACCCAGTACTTC. This translates into CASSLQGADQETQYF.

This clonotype has a count of ten or more. The V call is TRBV6-1, the J call TRBJ2-3; D tentatively fits TRBD1 or TRBD2 (6 bases each). Per the germline V gene, CDR1 is MNHNS and CDR2 is SASEGT. The CDR3 has 14 residues. The ends were cut back, 7 bases at V and 3 bases at J, with 14 bases in the middle. This CDR3 reads CASTRRDKTDTQYF. The CDR3, as DNA: TGTGCCAGCACACGGCGGGACAAAACAGATACGCAGTATTTT.

This clonotype occurred many times. V usage is TRBV4-3 and J usage is TRBJ2-7, with TRBD1 identical over 7 bases. CDR1 is LGHNA, CDR2 YSLEER, per germline. V shed 2 bases, J shed 1 base, and the junction held 5 bases outside the gene matches. The CDR3 contains 15 residues. CDR3 nucleotide sequence: TGCGCCAGCAGCCAACGACAGGGACCTTCCTACGAGCAGTACTTC. Translation: CASSQRQGPSYEQYF.

This clonotype was observed at least ten times. V gene TRBV7-9 combines with J gene TRBJ2-7, with a tentative D call TRBD2 (7 bases). The CDR3 sequence is 14 residues long. V lost 7 bases, J lost 6 bases, and 19 bases lay in between. Germline CDR1 is SEHNR and CDR2 is FQNEAQ (reference sequence). CDR3 loop: CASTIGGVLVEQYF. The CDR3 region has the DNA TGTGCCAGCACCATAGGGGGGGTCCTCGTCGAGCAGTACTTC.

This clonotype has ten or more counts. The chain couples TRBV9 to TRBJ1-2; D gene unclear. The CDR3 consists of 15 residues. Between the trimmed V and J ends, which lost 0 bases and 6 bases, there was a span of 15 bases. CDR1 is SGDLS, CDR2 YYNGEE, per germline. In DNA, the CDR3 is TGTGCCAGCAGCGTAGCCCGAGGTGGGTTAGATGGCTACACCTTC. Encoded protein: CASSVARGGLDGYTF.